Listed here are 15 T cell receptor beta chains from one sample, sequenced in a study of Graves' ophthalmopathy and Graves' hyperthyroidism. For repertoire sequencing, the TCR beta CDR3 regions were amplified from RNA transcripts. An opening RT-PCR round employed HTBI primers and preceded a second-round multiplex PCR. Using its own MiXCR run on the multiplex PCR reads, TCRdb lists one record per CDR3 protein. The sample holds around 1,200,000 distinct CDR3 sequences; 35% to 40% are singletons and the top ten take approximately 12%. The sequenced material came from peripheral blood or thyroid tissue (not recorded which). Receptors originate from an adult man with Graves' hyperthyroidism.

The sample holds a few counts of this clonotype. The genes are TRBV5-1 and TRBJ2-6; D is perhaps TRBD2 (5 bases). Germline assignment: CDR1 SGHRS and CDR2 YFSETQ. The CDR3 is made up of 16 amino acids. Trimming removed 0 bases from V and 0 bases from J, with 7 bases in between. The CDR3 loop is CASSLGGFSGANVLTF. In DNA, the CDR3 is TGCGCCAGCAGCTTGGGAGGGTTCTCTGGGGCCAACGTCCTGACTTTC. The full variable domain, completed using reference TRBV5-1 and TRBJ2-6, is KAGVTQTPRYLIKTRGQQVTLSCSPISGHRSVSWYQQTPGQGLQFLFEYFSETQRNKGNFPGRFSGRQFSNSRSEMNVSTLELGDSALYLCASSLGGFSGANVLTFGAGSRLTVL.

This clonotype was picked up a small number of times. This chain links TRBV6-6 with TRBJ1-5; a possible D gene is TRBD1 (6 bases). Looked up from germline, CDR1 is MNHNY and CDR2 is SVGAGI (reference sequence). This CDR3 has 16 amino acids. The germline V and J ends were trimmed by 6 bases and 2 bases, with 17 bases remaining between them. The CDR3 region is CASSYAGGARNQPQHF. DNA of the CDR3: TGTGCCAGCAGCTACGCCGGGGGCGCTCGCAATCAGCCCCAGCATTTT.

Concerning this clonotype itself: One end of the junction does not line up with germline, which may come from a read error. The CDR3 sequence: CSAGDLFGGTGELFF. Here the CDR3 DNA reads TGCAGTGCTGGAGATTTATTCGGGGGCACCGGGGAGCTGTTTTTT. V gene TRBV20-1 combines with J gene TRBJ2-2; D possibly corresponds to TRBD2 (6 bases). Per the germline V gene, CDR1 is DFQATT and CDR2 is SNEGSKA (reference sequence). The CDR3 spans 15 residues.

This rearrangement joins TRBV25-1 to TRBJ1-1; 7 positions match TRBD1. Losses at the gene ends were 6 bases for V and 8 bases for J; bases not matched to a gene: 9. Germline assignment: CDR1 MGHDK and CDR2 SYGVNS. The CDR3 covers 13 residues. In DNA form, the CDR3 reads TGTGCCAGCAGCTCGGGACAGCCGAAGGAAGCTTTCTTT. Translation: CASSSGQPKEAFF.

Many counts were recorded for this clonotype. The rearrangement joins TRBV12-3 or TRBV12-4 to TRBJ2-6, with D hard to call. The CDR3 has 15 residues. The V end lost 2 bases, the J end lost 4 bases, and 9 bases lay between the germline ends. The CDR3 DNA reads TGTGCCAGCAGTTTATGGGAATCCGGGGCCAACGTCCTGACTTTC. Amino acids: CASSLWESGANVLTF.

This clonotype came up once. A much larger clone lies a single base off, so this may be a read error. V is TRBV10-3 and J is TRBJ1-2; no definite D call. CDR1 ENHRY and CDR2 SYGVKD come from the germline V gene. The CDR3 is made up of 12 amino acids. Trimming pared 4 bases from V and 2 bases from J, leaving 5 bases between. CDR3 protein: CAISGWNYGYTF. The CDR3 region has the DNA TGTGCCATCAGTGGTTGGAACTATGGCTACACCTTC.

The chain uses TRBV20-1 and TRBJ1-1; TRBD1 matches 9 bases. Germline V gene data show CDR1 as DFQATT and CDR2 as SNEGSKA (reference sequence). This CDR3 contains 12 residues. V was pared by 8 bases and J by 1 base, with 2 bases of the junction left unmatched. The CDR3 sequence: CSLGQGNTEAFF. The DNA for the CDR3 is TGCAGTTTGGGACAGGGGAACACTGAAGCTTTCTTT.

This clonotype was counted between two and nine times. The chain combines TRBV7-9 with TRBJ2-2; no definite D call. The CDR3 contains 14 residues. CDR1 is SEHNR and CDR2 is FQNEAQ in the germline V gene (reference sequence). V lost 1 base, J lost 4 bases, and 7 bases lay in between. The CDR3 sequence: CASSLDAITGELFF. The CDR3 DNA is TGTGCCAGCAGCTTAGATGCAATCACCGGGGAGCTGTTTTTT.

In the case of this clonotype: A much more abundant neighbour one base away suggests this may be a read error. The chain is built from TRBV2 and TRBJ1-1; D perhaps matches TRBD1 (6 bases). Looked up from germline, CDR1 is SNHLY and CDR2 is FYNNEI. The CDR3 contains 15 residues. This chain's CDR3 is CAGSPWDTENTEAFF. In DNA, the CDR3 is TGTGCCGGCAGTCCTTGGGACACAGAGAACACTGAAGCTTTCTTT.

This sequence joins TRBV12-3 or TRBV12-4 and TRBJ1-1; 9 bases match TRBD1. Losses at the gene ends were 4 bases for V and 11 bases for J; bases not matched to a gene: 14. CDR3 length: 15 residues. CDR3 nucleotides: TGTGCCAGCAGTTCGCCGGGACAGGGATATCTATGGGCTTTCTTT. Encoded protein: CASSSPGQGYLWAFF.

This clonotype turned up a few times. The CDR3 region is CASSLQGTRNTGELFF. CDR3 DNA: TGTGCCAGCAGCTTACAGGGGACGCGGAACACCGGGGAGCTGTTTTTT. The rearrangement links TRBV7-3 to TRBJ2-2; D may be TRBD1 (6 bases). The V end was cut by 2 bases, the J end by 1 base, with 11 bases between. In germline, CDR1 is SGHTA, CDR2 FQGTGA. The CDR3 has 16 residues. Supplemented by reference TRBV7-3 and TRBJ2-2, the full variable domain reads GAGVSQTPSNKVTEKGKYVELRCDPISGHTALYWYRQSLGQGPEFLIYFQGTGAADDSGLPNDRFFAVRPEGSVSTLKIQRTERGDSAVYLCASSLQGTRNTGELFFGEGSRLTVL.

The V and J genes are TRBV12-3 or TRBV12-4 and TRBJ2-5, with TRBD1 matching over 7 bases. Trimming removed 2 bases from V and 6 bases from J; junction bases left unmatched: 3. This CDR3 is 13 amino acids long. CDR3 sequence (DNA): TGTGCCAGCAGTTTACCAGGGGGAAAGACCCAGTACTTC. Translation: CASSLPGGKTQYF.

The CDR3 region has the DNA TGTGCCACCAGCAGACCGGGACAGTCTGGAAACACCTTC. Its protein product is CATSRPGQSGNTF. This chain joins TRBV15 and TRBJ1-2; 7 bases are a match to TRBD1. Trimming at V came to 2 bases and at J to 12 bases, leaving 9 bases not matched to a gene. Germline CDR1 reads LNHNV; CDR2 reads YYDKDF (reference sequence). The CDR3 runs to 13 residues. The full variable domain, rest sourced from reference TRBV15 and TRBJ1-2, is DAMVIQNPRYQVTQFGKPVTLSCSQTLNHNVMYWYQQKSSQAPKLLFHYYDKDFNNEADTPDNFQSRRPNTSFCFLDIRSPGLGDTAMYLCATSRPGQSGNTFGSGTRLTVV.

This clonotype was seen at least ten times. This chain uses TRBV6-1 with TRBJ1-2; 8 nucleotides align to TRBD1. Germline V gene lookup returns CDR1 MNHNS and CDR2 SASEGT. The CDR3 is 13 residues long. Germline trimming cut 7 bases from V and 6 bases from J; bases unmatched to any gene: 7. As DNA, the CDR3 is TGTGCCAGCAATTCCCCAGGGGGCGATGGCTACACCTTC. This sequence encodes CASNSPGGDGYTF.

The gene calls are TRBV20-1 and TRBJ2-5, with D perhaps matching TRBD1 (6 bases). Germline CDR1 and CDR2: DFQATT and SNEGSKA (reference sequence). The CDR3 covers 13 residues. V was clipped by 7 bases and J by 2 bases, with 14 bases between them. DNA for the CDR3: TGCAGTGGAGGACCAGGGGCGCAAGAGACCCAGTACTTC. This encodes CSGGPGAQETQYF.